This T cell receptor (beta chain) was profiled in a study of blood T cell repertoires in COVID-19. Overall study context: Collection of acute and convalescent COVID-19 samples took place in the United States, Italy and Spain.

Authors' analysis steps: Reference gene primer amplification gave estimated nucleated cell counts. Sequencing was performed with immunoSEQ multiplex PCR; in TCRdb, only in-frame clones are kept and a portion is missing. The V and J calls and clone size come from that table; D and trimming were worked out from the DNA. The table records some 170,000 clones, about 88% of them present only once. This receptor was identified in a human donor with acute COVID-19. The donor label of this sample is uncertain. The specimen was PBMCs or T cells enriched from blood (not recorded which).

The CDR3 region is CASSQDPDYHYEQYF. CDR3 sequence (DNA): TGTGCCAGCAGCCAAGATCCGGACTACCATTACGAGCAGTACTTC. The J gene is TRBJ2-7, the V gene TRBV4-2; D is perhaps TRBD2 (6 bases). Germline lookup yields CDR1 LGHNA and CDR2 YNFKEQ. Trimming cost V 0 bases and J 4 bases, with 13 bases left between them. The CDR3 covers 15 residues.